This T cell receptor beta chain originates from a study of blood T cell repertoires in COVID-19. Study information: Sample material is recorded as cDNA or gDNA derived from T cells, B-cell-depleted T cells, or PBMCs.

As handled by the study authors: How many nucleated cells were present was estimated from reference gene primer amplification. The repertoire was sequenced with immunoSEQ multiplex PCR; TCRdb's copy has only in-frame clones and lacks some. The V and J calls and clone size come from that table; D and trimming were worked out from the DNA. The sample consists of tens of thousands of clones, 70% to 85% of them appearing once. Material: peripheral blood. This clonotype originated in a human donor in a cohort sampled during active COVID-19.

This CDR3 reads CASSQAGTGNQPQHF. CDR3 DNA sequence: TGTGCCAGCAGCCAAGCGGGGACTGGCAATCAGCCCCAGCATTTT. V is TRBV3-1 (or the pseudogene TRBV3-2) and J is TRBJ1-5; perhaps TRBD1 as D (5 bases). CDR3 length: 15 amino acids. CDR1 and CDR2 from the germline V gene are LGHDT and YNNKEL (reference sequence). V dropped 1 base and J dropped 2 bases, with 9 bases sitting between them.